This TCR beta chain was sequenced for a study of blood T cells in healthy people across ages. Roughly 10 milliliters of peripheral blood were drawn from each donor. Germline assignment: CDR1 SGHTA and CDR2 FQGTGA. The CDR3 totals 15 residues. Trimming cost V 1 base and J 5 bases; bases outside gene matches: 5. Overall study findings and caveats: Long-lived and aged donors differed, with more naive CD4+ cells and higher diversity in the long-lived.

Comment on this clonotype: The antigen is not known.

Alongside a J-beta primer mix, a sample-barcoded 5' primer served in a second PCR lasting 7 to 11 cycles. TCRdb independently ran MiXCR on the 5' RACE reads; one entry per CDR3 protein. The sample includes about 930,000 distinct CDR3 sequences, about 27% of them seen just once. This sample also appeared in a second study, on T cells of mothers and their children.

The chain combines TRBV7-3 with TRBJ2-5; 9 bases are a match to TRBD2. This TCR derives from a woman between 35 and 50 years old in good health. The sample comprised blood. The CDR3 sequence: CASSLNSLAGETQYF. In DNA form, the CDR3 reads TGTGCCAGCAGCTTAAACTCCCTAGCGGGGGAGACCCAGTACTTC.